This T cell receptor (beta chain) was profiled in a study of radiation and T cells in renal cell carcinoma (dated by TCRdb to between 2020 and 2021). Turning to the overall study: TCR beta sequencing covered 50 to 55 samples in total, comprising some 25 tumors and about 27 peripheral blood samples. A total of 4,016,671 unique CDR3 nucleotide sequences, encoding roughly 3,000,000 unique CDR3 amino acid sequences, were found across all 53 samples. What the work shows at the level of the full study, not this receptor alone: Only small tumor regions of roughly 1.1 g were available, so intratumoral heterogeneity was not captured. Compared with controls, irradiated tumors had higher TCR clonality, as the top 100 clonotypes made up an average of 54% of the repertoire, versus roughly 40% in nephrectomy-only tumors. Compared with control tumors, irradiated tumors had a greater number of dominant CDR3 motifs, and these motifs made up a bigger portion of the repertoire. An increase in top tumor clonotypes in blood was observed from baseline to 2 weeks post-radiation, followed by contraction by 4 weeks, which was taken to suggest transient expansion of tumor-resident clones. Because pretreatment tumor biopsies were not available, the study could not determine whether clonotypes were already present within the tumor at baseline. Effects of radiation dose or scheduling on the TCR repertoire could not be addressed with the single-armed trial design.

The CDR3, cysteine through phenylalanine, is 15 amino acids long. The sequence is cut down to CDR3 DNA, 45 bases in frame from base 1. Trimming leaves V shorter by 3 bases and J shorter by 7 bases, with the junction holding 3 bases beyond the gene matches. CDR1 is given as SGHTA and CDR2 as FQGTGA, both from the germline V gene. On this clone itself: The antigen it binds to is not known. Base qualities were left out, and no much larger clone turns up one base away.

The time point label corresponds to: tumor resected at nephrectomy. In the paper's terms, the treatment or condition label means: 15 Gy SBRT to primary tumor, nephrectomy 4 weeks later. Samples were obtained from a clinical trial, in which 15 Gy stereotactic body radiation therapy was delivered to primary renal cell carcinomas and nephrectomy was performed 4 weeks later. Every patient had renal cell carcinoma of clear cell pathology. The tumors were dissociated mechanically, digested with collagenase/hyaluronidase at 37 degrees C, processed in gentleMACS C tubes, and kept in liquid nitrogen. Genomic DNA for TCR sequencing was prepared using the QIAamp DNA Blood Mini Kit (Qiagen). Samples were included in the analyses only if all quality control checks were passed. TCR beta libraries were generated from genomic DNA with the immunoSEQ kit, following the manufacturer's recommendations. To prepare libraries, a first multiplex PCR with proprietary primers was run, followed by a second PCR that added unique barcodes, and a bead cleanup was done after each round. Each sample batch included a kit-provided positive control reaction and a negative control reaction. The final libraries underwent checking on an Agilent 4200 TapeStation D1000 ScreenTape, volumetric pooling, and quantification by qPCR. Sequencing was performed on an Illumina NextSeq500 with a MidOutput 150-cycle cartridge, and 156 Read1 and 15 Index1 cycles were run with kit custom primers. The pooled library was loaded at approximately 1 pM with an approximately 20% PhiX control spike-in. For the original study's pipeline: The vendor-processed data were analyzed in R, and a clonotype was defined as all T cells that share the same CDR3 nucleotide sequence. For clone abundance analyses, frequencies were normalized to the 10,000 most abundant clones per sample. Public T cell clones, which averaged fewer than five per sample, were excluded before analysis. The dominant motif analysis was done with ImmunoMap using the PAM10 matrix, a gap penalty of 30, and a homology threshold of 0.3, and motifs with a cumulative frequency of at least 0.01 were considered dominant. An abundance difference of at least 32-fold between compartments was the criterion for calling clonotypes tumor-enriched or baseline blood-enriched. The Baroni-Urbani and Buser coefficient was used to measure tumor-blood repertoire similarity, and groups were compared with two-tailed Wilcoxon tests in R. Entries here come from immuneACCESS through TCRdb and include only in-frame sequences with V and J called. Some clones fail to appear in such tables; in the studies checked, an unresolved V gene covers under half of the shortfall, and the cause of the remainder is unknown. V and J calls and clone size follow that table, whereas D and trimming were derived from the DNA. The table for this sample lists approximately 23,000 clones; more than 45% of them were counted only once. The top ten constitute roughly 17% of the sample.

This receptor was identified in a woman in her fifties or sixties with renal cell carcinoma. The sample here was tumor tissue, taken from a patient whose treatment included radiotherapy and nephrectomy. The chain employs TRBV7-3 and TRBJ1-6, with 10 central nucleotides matching TRBD1. The nucleotide sequence is given as TGTGCCAGCAGCTTTAGGGGACAGGGGAATTCACCCCTCCACTTT. This encodes CASSFRGQGNSPLHF.